Each of the 25 T cell receptor beta chains below was sequenced from the same sample in a study of blood T cell repertoires in COVID-19 (dated by TCRdb to between 2020 and 2021). Library generation was performed with the immunoSEQ multiplex PCR assay. The table comes from immuneACCESS by way of TCRdb, which keeps in-frame sequences with V and J called. Part of the clones is missing from these tables; in studies checked, under half for an unresolved V gene and the rest for unknown reasons. For this sample there are 30,000 to 40,000 clones; approximately 81% appear just once. Roughly an eighth of the sample rests with the top ten. Source material: peripheral blood. These receptors all come from a human donor in a cohort sampled during active COVID-19.

The chain employs TRBV10-3 and TRBJ2-7; 8 bases are a match to TRBD2. The germline V gene has CDR1 ENHRY and CDR2 SYGVKD. V gave up 4 bases and J gave up 0 bases; unmatched junction bases: 5. CDR3 length: 15 residues. The CDR3 here is CAISGGGSLSYEQYF. As DNA, the CDR3 is TGTGCCATCAGTGGCGGGGGGTCCCTCTCCTACGAGCAGTACTTC.

The rearrangement links TRBV5-8 to TRBJ1-2; perhaps TRBD1 as D (5 bases). Germline loops: CDR1 SGHTS, CDR2 YDEGEE. V was trimmed by 3 bases and J by 6 bases, leaving 12 bases between them. The CDR3 consists of 13 residues. CDR3 amino acids: CASSSKAGDGYTF. For the CDR3, the DNA is TGTGCCAGCAGCTCCAAAGCGGGGGATGGCTACACCTTC.

The J gene is TRBJ2-2, the V gene TRBV5-1, with 10 bases fitting TRBD1. V was clipped by 4 bases and J by 3 bases; unmatched bases: 3. The CDR3 is made up of 15 amino acids. Germline-derived CDR1 and CDR2 are SGHRS and YFSETQ. The DNA for the CDR3 is TGCGCCAGCAGCCCGGGACAGGGGTACACCGGGGAGCTGTTTTTT. Residues: CASSPGQGYTGELFF.

CDR3 in amino acids: CASSLGSSQGGELFF. CDR3 DNA sequence: TGTGCCAGCAGCTTAGGGTCCTCCCAGGGCGGGGAGCTGTTTTTT. The J gene is TRBJ2-2, the V gene TRBV11-3; weak D call: TRBD1 (5 bases). V was cut by 1 base and J by 7 bases, with 13 bases left in between. This CDR3 comprises 15 residues. Germline V gene sequence: CDR1 SGHNT, CDR2 YENEEA.

The CDR3 loop is CASKGTEYNTGELFF. The CDR3 DNA sequence: TGTGCCAGCAAAGGGACAGAGTATAACACCGGGGAGCTGTTTTTT. The V call is TRBV28, the J call TRBJ2-2; 7 nucleotides line up with TRBD1. V gave up 7 bases and J gave up 2 bases; unmatched junction bases: 7. CDR3 length: 15 amino acids. From germline, CDR1 is MDHEN and CDR2 SYDVKM.

This rearrangement joins TRBV16 to TRBJ1-1; 8 bases map to TRBD1. The CDR3 runs to 12 residues. Germline lookup yields CDR1 KGHSY and CDR2 FQNENV. Trimming at V came to 6 bases and at J to 11 bases, leaving 8 bases not matched to a gene. The CDR3 protein is CASSPQGVKAFF. The CDR3 bases are TGTGCCAGCAGTCCACAGGGGGTGAAGGCTTTCTTT.

The rearrangement links TRBV7-9 to TRBJ2-7; TRBD1 matches 12 bases. The V segment lost 7 bases and the J segment 8 bases; nucleotides outside the gene matches: 12. The CDR3 has 15 residues. Germline V lookup: CDR1 SEHNR, CDR2 FQNEAQ (reference sequence). The CDR3 here is CASIASGQGAFKQYF. DNA of the CDR3: TGTGCCAGCATCGCCTCGGGACAGGGGGCGTTCAAGCAGTACTTC.

This clone is categorized as medium-sized (0.01 to 0.1%). The gene calls are TRBV13 and TRBJ2-1, with D perhaps TRBD2 (5 bases). CDR3 length equals 16 residues. The V end was cut by 0 bases, the J end by 8 bases, with 17 bases between. Germline V gene lookup returns CDR1 PRHDT and CDR2 FYEKMQ (reference sequence). Here the CDR3 DNA reads TGTGCCAGCAGCTTAGGGCCGGCTAGGGAGCCCCATGAGCAGTTCTTC. It codes for CASSLGPAREPHEQFF.

This clone was counted only a few times. V gene TRBV4-1 combines with J gene TRBJ2-6; 11 bases match TRBD1. Germline V gene lookup returns CDR1 MGHRA and CDR2 YSYEKL. This CDR3 has 17 residues. Germline trimming cut 4 bases from V and 5 bases from J; bases unmatched to any gene: 7. CDR3 bases: TGCGCCAGCAGCCTGGGACAGGGGGTCGGTCGGGCCAACGTCCTGACTTTC. As protein: CASSLGQGVGRANVLTF.

V gene TRBV3-1 (or the pseudogene TRBV3-2) combines with J gene TRBJ2-1; a possible D gene is TRBD1 (6 bases). CDR3 length: 16 residues. The V and J ends lost 0 bases and 3 bases respectively, with 12 bases between them. Germline CDR1 and CDR2: LGHDT and YNNKEL (reference sequence). CDR3 in amino acids: CASSQDGTGYYNEQFF. Written as DNA, the CDR3 is TGTGCCAGCAGCCAAGATGGCACAGGGTACTACAATGAGCAGTTCTTC.

This chain joins TRBV2 and TRBJ2-7; tentative D call: TRBD1 (5 bases). Trimming pared 5 bases from V and 5 bases from J, leaving 16 bases between. CDR3 length: 14 amino acids. Germline CDR1 is SNHLY and CDR2 is FYNNEI. CDR3 sequence: CASSQGPQGHEQYF. The DNA for the CDR3 is TGTGCCAGCAGTCAAGGGCCTCAGGGCCACGAGCAGTACTTC.

V is TRBV7-6 and J is TRBJ2-2, with 14 bases matching TRBD2. V lost 5 bases and J lost 5; bases outside the gene matches: 4. CDR3 size: 16 residues. From germline, CDR1 is SGHVS and CDR2 FNYEAQ. CDR3 nucleotides: TGTGCCAGCAGCCCTCGGACTAGCGGGGGGACCGGGGAGCTGTTTTTT. This translates into CASSPRTSGGTGELFF.

The chain combines TRBV18 with TRBJ2-1; TRBD2 might be the D (6 bases). V lost 3 bases to trimming and J lost 12 bases, with 12 bases between them. There are 12 residues in the CDR3. Germline lookup yields CDR1 KGHSH and CDR2 LQKENI. CDR3 sequence: CASSPATRLQFF. In DNA form, the CDR3 reads TGTGCCAGCTCACCTGCGACTAGATTGCAGTTCTTC. Using reference TRBV18 and TRBJ2-1 for the parts outside the CDR3, the full variable domain is NAGVMQNPRHLVRRRGQEARLRCSPMKGHSHVYWYRQLPEEGLKFMVYLQKENIIDESGMPKERFSAEFPKEGPSILRIQQVVRGDSAAYFCASSPATRLQFFGPGTRLTVL.

The chain recombines TRBV5-4 with TRBJ2-1; tentatively, D is TRBD2 (7 bases). Germline assignment: CDR1 SGHNT and CDR2 YYREEE (reference sequence). V shed 5 bases and J shed 0 bases, with 15 bases lying between them. The CDR3 length is 16 residues. CDR3 residues: CASRPAGASSYNEQFF. Written as DNA, the CDR3 is TGTGCCAGCAGACCCGCGGGGGCTAGCTCCTACAATGAGCAGTTCTTC.

The gene calls are TRBV7-6 and TRBJ2-3, with 7 bases that match TRBD1. CDR1 and CDR2 (germline): SGHVS, FNYEAQ. The CDR3 totals 16 residues. J gave up 1 base and V 5 bases, and 9 bases lay outside the gene matches. The CDR3 nucleotides read TGTGCCAGCAGCCGACGGGGACAGCCACGCACAGATACGCAGTATTTT. It specifies CASSRRGQPRTDTQYF. Combining the CDR3 with reference TRBV7-6 and TRBJ2-3 gives the whole variable domain GAGVSQSPRYKVTKRGQDVALRCDPISGHVSLYWYRQALGQGPEFLTYFNYEAQQDKSGLPNDRFSAERPEGSISTLTIQRTEQRDSAMYRCASSRRGQPRTDTQYFGPGTRLTVL.

The CDR3 region is CASSQERTLTNEKLFF. The CDR3 DNA is TGTGCCAGCAGCCAAGAAAGGACATTAACTAATGAAAAACTGTTTTTT. This chain joins TRBV4-2 and TRBJ1-4; possible D gene TRBD1, 5 bases. V lost 0 bases and J lost 1, with 9 bases in between. Germline values: CDR1 LGHNA, CDR2 YNFKEQ. The CDR3 spans 16 residues.

The chain links TRBV9 to TRBJ2-3; D is possibly TRBD1 (5 bases). Trimming left V 0 bases short and J 3 bases short, with 14 bases between. Germline lookup yields CDR1 SGDLS and CDR2 YYNGEE. The CDR3 sequence is 16 residues long. The CDR3 nucleotides are TGTGCCAGCAGCGTAGGTTCGTCAGGGTGGACAGATACGCAGTATTTT. Protein sequence: CASSVGSSGWTDTQYF.

About this clone: The junction differs from germline at one of its ends, possibly a read error. The genes are TRBV12-5 and TRBJ2-3; D is perhaps TRBD2 (7 bases). Germline CDR1 reads LGHNT; CDR2 reads FRNRAP. The CDR3 runs to 15 residues. The CDR3 reads CASGLGGGAKDTQYF. In DNA form, the CDR3 reads TGTGCTAGTGGCTTGGGGGGGGGCGCTAAAGATACGCAGTATTTT.

The chain couples TRBV2 to TRBJ2-3; TRBD2 aligns across 8 bases. Losses at the gene ends were 6 bases for V and 1 base for J; bases not matched to a gene: 9. CDR1 is SNHLY, CDR2 FYNNEI, per germline. The CDR3 totals 16 residues. The CDR3 reads CASRLKPAGGTDTQYF. DNA of the CDR3: TGTGCCAGCAGGTTAAAACCAGCGGGGGGCACAGATACGCAGTATTTT.

This clone was detected once. The chain has TRBV19 and TRBJ1-6; D is uncertain. The V and J ends lost 4 bases and 8 bases respectively, with 6 bases between them. CDR3 size: 12 residues. Germline assignment: CDR1 LNHDA and CDR2 SQIVND (reference sequence). CDR3 region: CASSTRDSPLHF. The CDR3 nucleotides read TGTGCCAGTAGTACGCGGGATTCACCCCTCCACTTT. The full variable domain, rest sourced from reference TRBV19 and TRBJ1-6, is DGGITQSPKYLFRKEGQNVTLSCEQNLNHDAMYWYRQDPGQGLRLIYYSQIVNDFQKGDIAEGYSVSREKKESFPLTVTSAQKNPTAFYLCASSTRDSPLHFGNGTRLTVT.

The V gene is TRBV11-2, the J gene TRBJ2-2; tentatively, D is TRBD2 (6 bases). CDR1 and CDR2 from the germline V gene are SGHAT and FQNNGV. This CDR3 region has 15 residues. V was trimmed by 5 bases and J by 0 bases, leaving 10 bases between them. The DNA of the CDR3 is TGTGCCAGCAGCCTCGGGGGAACGAACACCGGGGAGCTGTTTTTT. This gives the protein CASSLGGTNTGELFF. The complete variable domain, with remaining parts taken from reference TRBV11-2 and TRBJ2-2, reads EAGVAQSPRYKIIEKRQSVAFWCNPISGHATLYWYQQILGQGPKLLIQFQNNGVVDDSQLPKDRFSAERLKGVDSTLKIQPAKLEDSAVYLCASSLGGTNTGELFFGEGSRLTVL.

The genes are TRBV4-2 and TRBJ2-6, with D unclear. Trimming stripped 0 bases from V and 0 bases from J, with 6 bases between. CDR1 LGHNA and CDR2 YNFKEQ come from the germline V gene. The length of the CDR3 is 16 residues. In DNA form, the CDR3 reads TGTGCCAGCAGCCAAGATACGGGCTCTGGGGCCAACGTCCTGACTTTC. It is translated as CASSQDTGSGANVLTF.

The chain employs TRBV18 and TRBJ2-3; a weak D match, TRBD2 (6 bases). The CDR3 runs 13 residues. Per germline, CDR1 KGHSH and CDR2 LQKENI. The germline V and J ends were trimmed by 3 bases and 4 bases, with 8 bases remaining between them. The CDR3 DNA is TGTGCCAGCTCACCTGGAGGGGCAGATACGCAGTATTTT. Protein sequence: CASSPGGADTQYF.

The chain couples TRBV7-9 to TRBJ2-5; maybe TRBD2 (6 bases). The CDR3 loop spans 10 amino acids. CDR1 is SEHNR, CDR2 FQNEAQ, per germline (reference sequence). CDR3 bases: TGTGCTCTGGAGGGGGAGACCCAGTACTTC. Translation: CALEGETQYF. Based on the CDR3 plus reference TRBV7-9 and TRBJ2-5, the full variable domain is DTGVSQNPRHKITKRGQNVTFRCDPISEHNRLYWYRQTLGQGPEFLTYFQNEAQLEKSRLLSDRFSAERPKGSFSTLEIQRTEQGDSAMYLCALEGETQYFGPGTRLLVL.

J is TRBJ1-2 and V is TRBV5-1; tentative D call: TRBD1 (5 bases). The CDR3 covers 14 residues. The germline V gene has CDR1 SGHRS and CDR2 YFSETQ. V lost 4 bases and J lost 5, with 15 bases in between. CDR3 coding DNA: TGCGCCAGCAGCCATGGGGGGACTAGTTATGGCTACACCTTC. Its translation: CASSHGGTSYGYTF.